Listed here are 23 T cell receptor beta chains from one sample, sequenced in a study of T cells after yellow fever vaccination. TCRdb called the 5' RACE reads again in MiXCR, with one record for every CDR3 protein. The data hold around 250,000 distinct CDR3 sequences, with 5.2% observed a single time. The specimen was CD4+ T cells sorted from PBMCs, collected on the day of the yellow fever booster vaccination. These receptors all come from a man aged 18 to 29 who received the YFV17D yellow fever vaccine.

This clonotype has more than one count but fewer than ten. This chain connects TRBV29-1 to TRBJ2-3; perhaps TRBD1 as D (6 bases). With 3 bases removed from V and 6 bases from J, the gap between germline ends came to 13 bases. Germline values: CDR1 SQVTM, CDR2 ANQGSEA. The CDR3 length is 13 residues. CDR3: CSVDPGARDTQYF. The CDR3 DNA follows: TGCAGCGTTGACCCAGGGGCGCGGGATACGCAGTATTTT.

This clonotype was counted many times. The chain carries TRBV5-4 and TRBJ2-3; 9 bases align to TRBD2. The CDR3 runs to 19 residues. Germline-derived CDR1 and CDR2 are SGHNT and YYREEE (reference sequence). The ends lost 6 bases at V and 0 bases at J; junction bases unmatched: 17. CDR3 amino acids: CASMTRAPISGGSTDTQYF. As DNA, the CDR3 is TGTGCCAGCATGACAAGAGCCCCCATTAGCGGGGGTAGCACAGATACGCAGTATTTT.

CDR3 in amino acids: CATEGSRSQETQYF. The CDR3 DNA sequence: TGTGCCACGGAGGGGAGCCGGAGTCAAGAGACCCAGTACTTC. The V gene is TRBV10-3, the J gene TRBJ2-5, with D perhaps matching TRBD2 (6 bases). V lost 10 bases to trimming and J lost 2 bases, with 17 bases between them. Germline CDR1 reads ENHRY; CDR2 reads SYGVKD. This CDR3 comprises 14 residues.

This sequence joins TRBV13 and TRBJ2-3; 8 bases agree with TRBD2. V shed 3 bases and J 0 bases; nucleotides not matched to a gene: 11. The CDR3 runs to 18 residues. Germline CDR1 PRHDT, CDR2 FYEKMQ (reference sequence). The CDR3: CASSFQWSGGASTDTQYF. CDR3 bases: TGTGCCAGCAGCTTTCAGTGGAGCGGGGGCGCTAGCACAGATACGCAGTATTTT. Full variable domain (outside the CDR3, taken from reference TRBV13 and TRBJ2-3): AAGVIQSPRHLIKEKRETATLKCYPIPRHDTVYWYQQGPGQDPQFLISFYEKMQSDKGSIPDRFSAQQFSDYHSELNMSSLELGDSALYFCASSFQWSGGASTDTQYFGPGTRLTVL.

The gene calls are TRBV7-2 and TRBJ2-3; possibly TRBD2 for D (6 bases). V was pared by 2 bases and J by 8 bases, with 11 bases between. Germline CDR1 is SGHTA and CDR2 is FQGNSA. CDR3 length: 13 amino acids. In DNA form, the CDR3 reads TGTGCCAGCAGCTTATGGGGGGAAGTTACGCAGTATTTT. It yields the protein CASSLWGEVTQYF.

V gene TRBV9 combines with J gene TRBJ1-6; D might be TRBD1 (5 bases). CDR1 is SGDLS, CDR2 YYNGEE, per germline. With 3 bases removed from V and 9 bases from J, the gap between germline ends came to 10 bases. This CDR3 region has 13 residues. CDR3: CASSGDGGSPLHF. CDR3 in DNA: TGTGCCAGCAGCGGGGACGGTGGTTCACCCCTCCACTTT.

At least ten counts were recorded for this clonotype. The chain couples TRBV5-1 to TRBJ1-2, with TRBD1 matching 8 bases. This CDR3 contains 16 residues. Trimming removed 2 bases from V and 8 bases from J; junction bases left unmatched: 14. In germline, CDR1 is SGHRS, CDR2 YFSETQ. CDR3 sequence: CASSFRQGRSSLGYTF. Written as DNA, the CDR3 is TGCGCCAGCAGCTTTCGACAGGGGAGAAGTTCGTTGGGCTACACCTTC. The full variable domain, completed using reference TRBV5-1 and TRBJ1-2, is KAGVTQTPRYLIKTRGQQVTLSCSPISGHRSVSWYQQTPGQGLQFLFEYFSETQRNKGNFPGRFSGRQFSNSRSEMNVSTLELGDSALYLCASSFRQGRSSLGYTFGSGTRLTVV.

Only a few counts were recorded for this clonotype. The CDR3 sequence is CAASQGADTEAFF. DNA for the CDR3: TGTGCCGCCTCACAGGGGGCGGACACTGAAGCTTTCTTT. The chain is built from TRBV7-9 and TRBJ1-1; TRBD1 matches at 9 bases. Germline trimming cut 11 bases from V and 3 bases from J; bases unmatched to any gene: 7. The CDR3 runs to 13 residues. Looked up from germline, CDR1 is SEHNR and CDR2 is FQNEAQ (reference sequence).

V usage is TRBV14 and J usage is TRBJ1-1; D gene ambiguous. Trimming left V 2 bases short and J 3 bases short, with 10 bases between. Germline V gene data show CDR1 as SGHDN and CDR2 as FVKESK. The CDR3 spans 14 residues. CDR3 nucleotide sequence: TGTGCCAGCAGCCAAAGTGGAGGGTACACTGAAGCTTTCTTT. Translating it yields CASSQSGGYTEAFF.

The chain couples TRBV19 to TRBJ2-2; D is unclear. Trimming cost V 3 bases and J 1 base, with 6 bases left between them. The germline gives CDR1 LNHDA, CDR2 SQIVND (reference sequence). The CDR3 extends over 14 amino acids. CDR3 region: CASSIGQNTGELFF. The CDR3 DNA sequence: TGTGCCAGTAGTATCGGGCAGAACACCGGGGAGCTGTTTTTT.

The DNA of the CDR3 is TGTGCCAGCAGCTCGGGACAGGGGATTGCCTACGAGCAGTACGTC. This codes for CASSSGQGIAYEQYV. V and J are TRBV5-8 and TRBJ2-7; 10 bases are shared with TRBD1. This CDR3 contains 15 residues. The germline CDR1 and CDR2 sequences are SGHTS and YDEGEE. V lost 3 bases to trimming and J lost 2 bases; unmatched junction nucleotides: 5.

This clonotype has a count of ten or more. The chain couples TRBV5-1 to TRBJ2-4, with 10 nucleotides matching TRBD1. The CDR3 has 16 amino acids. Germline CDR1 and CDR2: SGHRS and YFSETQ. V shed 3 bases and J 4 bases; nucleotides not matched to a gene: 7. CDR3 sequence (DNA): TGCGCCAGCAGCTCCCAGCCGGGACAGGGGAAAAACATTCAGTACTTC. Protein sequence: CASSSQPGQGKNIQYF.

The V and J genes are TRBV7-2 and TRBJ2-7; D unclear. The V gene's germline CDR1 is SGHTA and CDR2 FQGNSA. The V and J ends lost 0 bases and 0 bases respectively, with 6 bases between them. CDR3 length equals 14 residues. CDR3 coding DNA: TGTGCCAGCAGCTTAGCGCTCTCCTCCTACGAGCAGTACTTC. Translated, it gives CASSLALSSYEQYF.

The V and J genes are TRBV4-2 and TRBJ2-5; the D gene could be TRBD1 or TRBD2 (5 bases each). The germline V gene has CDR1 LGHNA and CDR2 YNFKEQ. Trimming pared 1 base from V and 5 bases from J, leaving 14 bases between. CDR3 size: 15 residues. CDR3: CASSQAGREPETQYF. CDR3 in DNA: TGTGCCAGCAGCCAAGCCGGCAGGGAGCCCGAGACCCAGTACTTC.

J is TRBJ2-5 and V is TRBV7-9; D gene uncertain. CDR1 SEHNR and CDR2 FQNEAQ come from the germline V gene (reference sequence). The CDR3 spans 12 residues. The germline V and J ends were trimmed by 5 bases and 2 bases, with 6 bases remaining between them. The CDR3 loop is CASSTLQETQYF. The CDR3 DNA is TGTGCCAGCAGCACATTGCAAGAGACCCAGTACTTC.

The V call is TRBV7-9, the J call TRBJ1-1, with 9 bases identical to TRBD1. Germline assignment: CDR1 SEHNR and CDR2 FQNEAQ (reference sequence). V lost 6 bases, J lost 2 bases, and 13 bases stayed unmatched. This CDR3 has 17 residues. This CDR3 is CASSIIPGQGHNTEAFF. The CDR3 DNA reads TGTGCCAGCAGTATTATTCCGGGACAGGGACATAACACTGAAGCTTTCTTT.

J is TRBJ1-1 and V is TRBV20-1, with TRBD1 matching over 9 bases. V lost 4 bases and J lost 3; bases outside the gene matches: 6. Per germline, CDR1 DFQATT and CDR2 SNEGSKA (reference sequence). This CDR3 region has 14 residues. The chain's CDR3 is CSAMRDRVHTEAFF. For the CDR3, the DNA is TGCAGTGCTATGAGGGACAGGGTTCACACTGAAGCTTTCTTT.

This clonotype has only a few counts. The CDR3 DNA is TGTGCCAGCAGTGGACCTACAGGGGGTGGGGGTGGCTACACCTTC. Residues: CASSGPTGGGGGYTF. The chain recombines TRBV6-1 with TRBJ1-2; 8 bases are a match to TRBD1. Germline V lookup: CDR1 MNHNS, CDR2 SASEGT. The length of the CDR3 is 15 residues. With 4 bases clipped from V and 7 bases from J, the junction kept 11 bases outside the gene matches.

There are a few counts of this clonotype. This chain connects TRBV6-1 to TRBJ2-3; D might be TRBD2 (5 bases). V lost 10 bases to trimming and J lost 1 base, with 18 bases between them. The CDR3 extends over 15 amino acids. In germline, CDR1 is MNHNS, CDR2 SASEGT. The CDR3 sequence: CANTFLSGGTDTQYF. The CDR3 region has the DNA TGTGCCAACACGTTTTTAAGCGGAGGCACAGATACGCAGTATTTT.

In its sample, this clonotype was seen many times. V and J are TRBV5-1 and TRBJ2-3; 10 nucleotides align to TRBD2. The CDR3 loop spans 16 amino acids. CDR1 SGHRS and CDR2 YFSETQ come from the germline V gene. The V segment lost 2 bases and the J segment 5 bases; nucleotides outside the gene matches: 8. Here the CDR3 DNA reads TGCGCCAGCAGCTTACCTTTAGCGGGGGGAGAAGATACGCAGTATTTT. Amino acids: CASSLPLAGGEDTQYF.

This clonotype was found a few times. V and J are TRBV5-4 and TRBJ2-3, with a weak D call TRBD2 (7 bases). Germline V gene sequence: CDR1 SGHNT, CDR2 YYREEE (reference sequence). The CDR3 consists of 14 residues. Between the trimmed V and J ends, which lost 1 base and 5 bases, there was a span of 11 bases. The CDR3 is CASSLMGGLDTQYF. In DNA, the CDR3 is TGTGCCAGCAGCTTGATGGGGGGGCTAGATACGCAGTATTTT.

This clonotype was observed many times. The J gene is TRBJ2-2, the V gene TRBV6-1; D is possibly TRBD2 (6 bases). Germline-derived CDR1 and CDR2 are MNHNS and SASEGT. The length of the CDR3 is 14 residues. Between the trimmed V and J ends, which lost 7 bases and 5 bases, there was a span of 14 bases. The CDR3 DNA follows: TGTGCCAGCACTTCAGGTGGAGGGACCGGGGAGCTGTTTTTT. Protein sequence: CASTSGGGTGELFF.

V usage is TRBV20-1 and J usage is TRBJ2-3; 10 bases are a match to TRBD2. CDR1 is DFQATT and CDR2 is SNEGSKA in the germline V gene (reference sequence). V lost 6 bases, J lost 6 bases, and 3 bases stayed unmatched. CDR3 length: 12 residues. The CDR3 reads CSATLAGDTQYF. CDR3 bases: TGCAGTGCCACACTAGCGGGGGATACGCAGTATTTT.